One and the same sample provided the 25 T cell receptor beta chains below, sequenced in a study of cytomegalovirus exposure and HLA in healthy donors. In the PCR, 60 Vbeta and 13 Jbeta primers were used. Here immunoSEQ multiplex PCR was the method, and the copy in TCRdb shows in-frame clones only, minus some. The table shows about 150,000 clones, with 75% to 85% occurring only once. The sequenced sample was PBMCs. The receptors originated from a human donor in good health.

This clone was seen a single time. The genes are TRBV11-2 and TRBJ2-3, with TRBD2 identical over 10 bases. This CDR3 has 19 residues. Germline V gene data show CDR1 as SGHAT and CDR2 as FQNNGV. The junction had 12 bases not matched to a gene; V was cut back by 1 base and J by 2 bases. The CDR3 DNA sequence: TGTGCCAGCAGCTTAGCGAGCGGGGGGGTCGGTAAAATCACAGATACGCAGTATTTT. It translates to CASSLASGGVGKITDTQYF.

This clone has more than one count but fewer than ten. This sequence joins TRBV6-6 and TRBJ2-2; possible D gene TRBD1, 6 bases. Germline V gives CDR1 MNHNY, CDR2 SVGAGI (reference sequence). V was cut by 7 bases and J by 1 base, with 10 bases left in between. The CDR3 extends over 14 amino acids. CDR3 bases: TGTGCCAGCAAGCAGGGGAAGAACACCGGGGAGCTGTTTTTT. This translates into CASKQGKNTGELFF.

The chain is built from TRBV25-1 and TRBJ2-1; possibly TRBD1 for D (6 bases). V was clipped by 3 bases and J by 5 bases, with 11 bases between them. The CDR3 has 14 residues. Germline V gene lookup returns CDR1 MGHDK and CDR2 SYGVNS. CDR3 region: CASSDRGSNNEQFF. For the CDR3, the DNA is TGTGCCAGCAGTGACAGGGGTTCGAACAATGAGCAGTTCTTC.

V gene TRBV27 combines with J gene TRBJ1-6, with TRBD1 identical over 7 bases. The CDR3 extends over 15 amino acids. Germline lookup yields CDR1 MNHEY and CDR2 SMNVEV (reference sequence). V gave up 4 bases and J gave up 9 bases; unmatched junction bases: 9. The CDR3 DNA reads as TGTGCCAGCAGTTCCACCGGGACAGTCGGTTCACCCCTCCACTTT. It encodes CASSSTGTVGSPLHF.

The CDR3 loop reads CASGATGYGYTF. CDR3 DNA sequence: TGTGCCAGCGGCGCGACAGGGTACGGCTACACCTTC. The rearrangement joins TRBV7-2 to TRBJ1-2; 7 bases fit TRBD1. This CDR3 comprises 12 residues. Germline CDR1 reads SGHTA; CDR2 reads FQGNSA. V gave up 8 bases and J gave up 8 bases; unmatched junction bases: 8.

V and J are TRBV7-8 and TRBJ1-1; perhaps TRBD1 as D (6 bases). The germline V gene encodes CDR1 SGHVS and CDR2 FQNEAQ. V was clipped by 4 bases and J by 1 base, with 13 bases between them. This CDR3 has 15 residues. The CDR3 DNA reads as TGTGCCAGCAGCTCCGACAGGATTTCGAACACTGAAGCTTTCTTT. It encodes CASSSDRISNTEAFF.

The rearrangement uses TRBV2 and TRBJ2-7; the D gene is possibly TRBD1 (7 bases). With 10 bases removed from V and 7 bases from J, the gap between germline ends came to 17 bases. This CDR3 has 12 residues. CDR1 is SNHLY, CDR2 FYNNEI, per germline. CDR3 sequence: CAIRAGGMEQYF. Written as DNA, the CDR3 is TGTGCCATACGGGCAGGGGGGATGGAGCAGTACTTC.

This chain connects TRBV5-1 to TRBJ1-4; 7 nucleotides match TRBD1. The CDR3 spans 14 residues. Germline V gene data show CDR1 as SGHRS and CDR2 as YFSETQ. Trimming at V came to 2 bases and at J to 7 bases, leaving 5 bases not matched to a gene. CDR3 bases: TGCGCCAGCAGCTTCGACAGGGTGGGTGAAAAACTGTTTTTT. Translation: CASSFDRVGEKLFF.

The gene calls are TRBV28 and TRBJ2-3, with 9 bases aligning to TRBD2. The CDR3 totals 17 residues. V shed 3 bases and J 0 bases; nucleotides not matched to a gene: 7. The germline gives CDR1 MDHEN, CDR2 SYDVKM. CDR3 nucleotides: TGTGCCAGCAGTTTGGGAACTGGACTAGCGAGCACAGATACGCAGTATTTT. This sequence encodes CASSLGTGLASTDTQYF.

The chain combines TRBV7-9 with TRBJ1-2; 7 bases fit TRBD1. This CDR3 is built from 15 residues. The junction had 12 bases not matched to a gene; V was cut back by 4 bases and J by 7 bases. The V gene's germline CDR1 is SEHNR and CDR2 FQNEAQ (reference sequence). The CDR3 DNA reads as TGTGCCAGCAGCTCTCACGCGGGACAGAGTGGTGGCTACACCTTC. Translated, it gives CASSSHAGQSGGYTF.

The V and J genes are TRBV27 and TRBJ2-7; D gene ambiguous. The CDR3 covers 14 residues. The V end was cut by 5 bases, the J end by 0 bases, with 11 bases between. In germline, CDR1 is MNHEY, CDR2 SMNVEV (reference sequence). CDR3 sequence (DNA): TGTGCCAGCAGTCTTATATCCCGCTCCTACGAGCAGTACTTC. Protein: CASSLISRSYEQYF.

The chain links TRBV19 to TRBJ2-7; D may correspond to TRBD1 or TRBD2 (11 bases each). This CDR3 region has 21 residues. The V and J ends lost 7 bases and 3 bases respectively, with 37 bases between them. The germline CDR1 and CDR2 sequences are LNHDA and SQIVND (reference sequence). The DNA of the CDR3 is TGTGCCAGTACCTCGAGGACAGGGGGCTCCACATCTAGCGGGGGGATCTACGAGCAGTACTTC. It specifies CASTSRTGGSTSSGGIYEQYF.

The chain employs TRBV28 and TRBJ2-7; TRBD2 matches at 7 bases. J gave up 2 bases and V 4 bases, and 11 bases lay outside the gene matches. There are 16 residues in the CDR3. Germline V gene data show CDR1 as MDHEN and CDR2 as SYDVKM. CDR3 protein: CASSSQIAGSPYEQYF. The DNA for the CDR3 is TGTGCCAGCAGTTCCCAAATAGCGGGTAGTCCCTACGAGCAGTACTTC.

V gene TRBV5-1 combines with J gene TRBJ2-2; 10 positions match TRBD2. J was trimmed by 8 bases and V by 0 bases; bases with no gene match: 7. The CDR3 totals 16 residues. The germline V gene encodes CDR1 SGHRS and CDR2 YFSETQ. The CDR3 protein is CASSLAEVAGGGELFF. The CDR3 DNA follows: TGCGCCAGCAGCTTGGCCGAAGTAGCGGGAGGAGGGGAGCTGTTTTTT.

This chain joins TRBV7-9 and TRBJ1-2; perhaps TRBD1 as D (6 bases). V was shortened by 4 bases and J by 0 bases, with 21 bases between the two germline ends. Germline V lookup: CDR1 SEHNR, CDR2 FQNEAQ (reference sequence). The CDR3 covers 18 residues. The CDR3 nucleotides read TGTGCCAGCAGCTCTCATCTGGGACAAAGATTAACTAACTATGGCTACACCTTC. Amino acids: CASSSHLGQRLTNYGYTF.

In this sample, this clone turned up once. The chain combines TRBV18 with TRBJ2-7; D is possibly TRBD2 (6 bases). The V gene's germline CDR1 is KGHSH and CDR2 LQKENI. The CDR3 length is 15 residues. The germline V and J ends were trimmed by 6 bases and 4 bases, with 19 bases remaining between them. The CDR3 DNA sequence: TGTGCCAGCTCTTCGGACTACAATCCGTCATACGAGCAGTACTTC. It translates to CASSSDYNPSYEQYF.

The J gene is TRBJ2-7, the V gene TRBV18; D perhaps matches TRBD1 (5 bases). The CDR3 runs to 14 residues. Trimming left V 2 bases short and J 2 bases short, with 10 bases between. CDR1 and CDR2 from the germline V gene are KGHSH and LQKENI. The CDR3 here is CASSPVGEAYEQYF. The CDR3 DNA reads as TGTGCCAGCTCACCAGTAGGGGAAGCCTACGAGCAGTACTTC.

As DNA, the CDR3 is TGTGCCAGCAGTTTCCACGGGACTAGCGGGGGGGCGGCAGAGACCCAGTACTTC. Residues: CASSFHGTSGGAAETQYF. This chain uses TRBV28 with TRBJ2-5, with 16 nucleotides matching TRBD2. CDR1 is MDHEN, CDR2 SYDVKM, per germline. CDR3 length: 18 amino acids. J lost 4 bases, V lost 3 bases, and 8 bases had no gene match.

The V gene is TRBV27, the J gene TRBJ2-7; 7 bases are shared with TRBD1. This CDR3 spans 14 amino acids. The germline CDR1 and CDR2 sequences are MNHEY and SMNVEV (reference sequence). V was clipped by 5 bases and J by 2 bases; unmatched bases: 6. The CDR3: CASSTNRGPYEQYF. In DNA form, the CDR3 reads TGTGCCAGCAGTACCAACAGGGGTCCCTACGAGCAGTACTTC.

The sample holds one count of this clone. The chain uses TRBV6-1 and TRBJ2-5, with 12 bases that match TRBD2. In germline, CDR1 is MNHNS, CDR2 SASEGT. The CDR3 is 15 residues long. V lost 5 bases and J lost 2; bases outside the gene matches: 3. The CDR3 protein is CASSQTSGSQETQYF. CDR3 nucleotide sequence: TGTGCCAGCAGTCAGACTAGCGGGAGTCAAGAGACCCAGTACTTC.

This clone was found once. The genes are TRBV19 and TRBJ2-3; D is unclear. Trimming cost V 6 bases and J 0 bases, with 7 bases left between them. Germline loops: CDR1 LNHDA, CDR2 SQIVND (reference sequence). The CDR3 sequence is 13 residues long. CDR3 DNA sequence: TGTGCCAGTAGAAGCCGGAGCACAGATACGCAGTATTTT. Amino acid sequence: CASRSRSTDTQYF.

This rearrangement joins TRBV5-6 to TRBJ1-2, with D possibly being TRBD1 (6 bases). Germline V gene lookup returns CDR1 SGHDT and CDR2 YYEEEE. The CDR3 length is 17 residues. The V end lost 3 bases, the J end lost 2 bases, and 20 bases lay between the germline ends. The CDR3 DNA is TGTGCCAGCAGCTGGCCTAGTGGTGCAGGGACAAACTATGGCTACACCTTC. Amino acid sequence: CASSWPSGAGTNYGYTF.

CDR3 loop: CASSIVGDQPQHF. CDR3 DNA: TGTGCCAGTAGTATAGTCGGAGATCAGCCCCAGCATTTT. The chain is built from TRBV19 and TRBJ1-5; D not certain. The CDR3 loop spans 13 amino acids. CDR1 LNHDA and CDR2 SQIVND come from the germline V gene (reference sequence). V was cut by 1 base and J by 5 bases, with 6 bases left in between. Full variable domain (remainder filled in from reference TRBV19 and TRBJ1-5): DGGITQSPKYLFRKEGQNVTLSCEQNLNHDAMYWYRQDPGQGLRLIYYSQIVNDFQKGDIAEGYSVSREKKESFPLTVTSAQKNPTAFYLCASSIVGDQPQHFGDGTRLSIL.

This chain connects TRBV10-3 to TRBJ2-1; TRBD2 matches at 10 bases. The trim removed 7 bases at V and 5 bases at J, leaving 5 bases unmatched. This CDR3 has 14 residues. In germline, CDR1 is ENHRY, CDR2 SYGVKD. In nucleotides, the CDR3 is TGTGCCATCATTCAGCGGGGGGGACACAATGAGCAGTTCTTC. Translating it yields CAIIQRGGHNEQFF.

The rearrangement uses TRBV4-3 and TRBJ1-4; 8 nucleotides align to TRBD1. The V gene end was trimmed by 1 base and the J gene end by 8 bases; junction bases not matched to a gene: 12. Germline-derived CDR1 and CDR2 are LGHNA and YSLEER. CDR3 length: 17 amino acids. In nucleotides, the CDR3 is TGCGCCAGCAGCCAAGGGGACAGGCCGCTGGCAGAAGAAAAACTGTTTTTT. Translation: CASSQGDRPLAEEKLFF.